The text below deals with one TCR beta chain. These data belong to a study of OX40 agonist ivuxolimab in advanced cancers. Here immunoSEQ multiplex PCR was the method, and the copy in TCRdb shows in-frame clones only, minus some. In the table there are roughly 46,000 clones, just over 85% of which are singletons. V was clipped by 2 bases and J by 4 bases; unmatched bases: 1. The CDR3 covers 13 residues. CDR1 and CDR2 from the germline V gene are MDHEN and SYDVKM. Sample: CD4+ or CD8+ T cells sorted from blood, taken in a trial of the OX40 agonist ivuxolimab. The rearrangement joins TRBV28 to TRBJ2-7; 8 nucleotides match TRBD1. This clonotype was obtained from an adult with an advanced solid tumor such as melanoma, head and neck, liver or kidney cancer. CDR3 region: CASSLDRGYEQYF. CDR3 sequence (DNA): TGTGCCAGCAGTTTAGACAGGGGATACGAGCAGTACTTC. Full variable domain (remainder filled in from reference TRBV28 and TRBJ2-7): DVKVTQSSRYLVKRTGEKVFLECVQDMDHENMFWYRQDPGLGLRLIYFSYDVKMKEKGDIPEGYSVSREKKERFSLILESASTNQTSMYLCASSLDRGYEQYFGPGTRLTVT.